The rows below give T cell receptor beta chains drawn from one sample of a study of shared clonotypes between healthy human individuals. Measured with immunoSEQ multiplex PCR; TCRdb has only the in-frame clones, and not every one. The sample lists about 490,000 clones, 79% occurring once. The sequenced sample was PBMCs. The receptors stem from a middle-aged woman in good health. Some clones in this sample may be carry-over from other donors' samples. Both conserved end residues are part of each CDR3. A D gene is named only where the DNA matches it firmly. Clone size is given for some rows only: seen once, a few or many times, or a class if the clone is expanded.

V gene	D gene	clone size	J gene	CDR3 DNA	CDR3 protein
TRBV4-1	.	.	TRBJ1-3	TGCGCCAGCAGCCAAGAAAGGCCGGCGGCGGGAAACACCATATATTTT	CASSQERPAAGNTIYF
TRBV30	.	.	TRBJ2-7	TGTGCCTGGAGTGTACCGGCAGGAACCGAGCAGTACTTC	CAWSVPAGTEQYF
TRBV11-2	.	.	TRBJ2-7	TGTGCCAGCAGCCGCTACGCGGATTACGAGCAGTACTTC	CASSRYADYEQYF
TRBV2	TRBD2	.	TRBJ2-3	TGTGCCAGCAGCGGGACTAGCGGGGCCACAGATACGCAGTATTTT	CASSGTSGATDTQYF
TRBV2	TRBD2	.	TRBJ2-5	TGTGCCAGCACGAGGGCGGGAGGGACCCAATCCTGGGAGACCCAGTACTTC	CASTRAGGTQSWETQYF
TRBV5-4	.	.	TRBJ2-1	TGTGCCAGCAGCTTGTTCTATGAGCAGTTCTTC	CASSLFYEQFF
TRBV7-2	.	.	TRBJ2-7	TGTGCCAGCAGCTTACAGGGTTCCAACGAGCAGTACTTC	CASSLQGSNEQYF
TRBV19	.	.	TRBJ2-7	TGTGCCAGTAGTATTAGGCAGGGACTCTCGTCGACCTACGAGCAGTACTTC	CASSIRQGLSSTYEQYF
TRBV28	TRBD1	.	TRBJ1-3	TGTGCCAGCAGGCGGACAGGTGGAAACACCATATATTTT	CASRRTGGNTIYF
TRBV10-3	.	.	TRBJ2-7	TGTGCCATCAGTCTAGCAGCTAGCGAAGCCTACGAGCAGTACTTC	CAISLAASEAYEQYF
TRBV6-6	.	once	TRBJ1-5	TGTGCCATCCCAACGAAGTCAGTAATTGATCAGCCCCAGCATTTT	CAIPTKSVIDQPQHF
TRBV19	.	.	TRBJ1-2	TGTGCCAGTAGTAGGGGGGTAGGGACAAGCTATGGCTACACCTTC	CASSRGVGTSYGYTF
TRBV7-9	.	once	TRBJ2-2	TGTGCCAGCAGCTCTCGTGGCCCCTTAAACACCGGGGAGCTGTTTTTT	CASSSRGPLNTGELFF
TRBV28	.	.	TRBJ2-1	TGTGCCAGCAGTGGGTGGGGTGAGCAGTTCTTC	CASSGWGEQFF
TRBV9	.	once	TRBJ2-2	TGTGCCAGCAGCGTAGTGGTCGGGAGAGTCACCGGGGAGCTGTTTTTT	CASSVVVGRVTGELFF
TRBV28	.	few	TRBJ2-7	TGTGCCAGCAAGGGGGACTCCTACGAGCAGTACTTC	CASKGDSYEQYF
TRBV7-2	.	.	TRBJ2-7	TGTGCCAGCAGCTTAGATTCCGTGACTCAATACGAGCAGTACTTC	CASSLDSVTQYEQYF
TRBV7-8	TRBD1	.	TRBJ1-5	TGTGCCAGCAGCTCCGAGGGGGCCGGCAATCAGCCCCAGCATTTT	CASSSEGAGNQPQHF
TRBV4-3	.	.	TRBJ2-7	TGCGCCAGCAGCCCGCGACAGAACTCCTACGAGCAGTACTTC	CASSPRQNSYEQYF
TRBV5-1	.	.	TRBJ2-5	TGCGCCAGCAGCTTGGTTTCCGGGGAAGAGACCCAGTACTTC	CASSLVSGEETQYF
TRBV5-1	.	once	TRBJ1-1	TGCGCCAGCAGCTTGGGGCAGGAGAGCACTGAAGCTTTCTTT	CASSLGQESTEAFF
TRBV6-6	TRBD2	.	TRBJ2-5	TGTGCCAGCAGTTATACGGGGGGGCAAACACAAGAGACCCAGTACTTC	CASSYTGGQTQETQYF
TRBV7-9	TRBD1	.	TRBJ2-5	TGTGCCAGCAGCCTGGGTAGGACAGGGGTTTTGGAGACCCAGTACTTC	CASSLGRTGVLETQYF
TRBV13	TRBD1	.	TRBJ1-1	TGTGCCAGCAGCTTTTACAGGGGTGGAACTGAAGCTTTCTTT	CASSFYRGGTEAFF
TRBV7-3	.	many	TRBJ2-1	TGTGCCAGCAGCCCCCGAAACAGCTCCTACAATGAGCAGTTCTTC	CASSPRNSSYNEQFF
TRBV7-3	TRBD2	.	TRBJ2-1	TGTGCCAGCAGCTTGTGGGGCGGGAGGGCCAGAGGGAATGAGCAGTTCTTC	CASSLWGGRARGNEQFF
TRBV27	TRBD2	.	TRBJ2-3	TGTGCCAGCAGTTTATCTAGCGGGAGGGCGAGGGATACGCAGTATTTT	CASSLSSGRARDTQYF
TRBV5-4	TRBD2	.	TRBJ2-1	TGTGCCAGCAGTTACGGGACTAGCGGGAGCGGTGAGCAGTTCTTC	CASSYGTSGSGEQFF
TRBV29-1	.	.	TRBJ2-7	TGCAGCGTTACCCCATGGGACCCACAGGCGGGCGAGCAGTACTTC	CSVTPWDPQAGEQYF
TRBV7-9	.	.	TRBJ2-7	TGTGCCAGCAGCTTAACCACAGGGTATGATGCCTACGAGCAGTACTTC	CASSLTTGYDAYEQYF
TRBV19	TRBD1	few	TRBJ1-5	TGTGCCAGTAGAAGGACAGGGAACAATCAGCCCCAGCATTTT	CASRRTGNNQPQHF
TRBV6-1	.	once	TRBJ2-7	TGTGCCACCTTCACCGGCGGCTCCTACGAGCAGTACTTC	CATFTGGSYEQYF